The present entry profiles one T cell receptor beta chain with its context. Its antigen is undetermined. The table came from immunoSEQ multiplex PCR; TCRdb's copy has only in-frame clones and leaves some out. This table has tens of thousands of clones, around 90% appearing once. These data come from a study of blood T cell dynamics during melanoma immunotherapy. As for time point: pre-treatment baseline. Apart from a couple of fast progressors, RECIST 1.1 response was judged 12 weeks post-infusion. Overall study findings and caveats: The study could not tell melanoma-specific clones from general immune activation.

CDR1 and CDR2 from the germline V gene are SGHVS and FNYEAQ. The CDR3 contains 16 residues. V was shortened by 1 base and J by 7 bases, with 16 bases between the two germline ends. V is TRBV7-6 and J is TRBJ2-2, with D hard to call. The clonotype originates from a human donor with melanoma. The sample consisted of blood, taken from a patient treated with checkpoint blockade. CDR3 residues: CASSLVLRTGGGELFF. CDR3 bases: TGTGCCAGCAGCTTAGTTCTACGGACGGGCGGCGGGGAGCTGTTTTTT.